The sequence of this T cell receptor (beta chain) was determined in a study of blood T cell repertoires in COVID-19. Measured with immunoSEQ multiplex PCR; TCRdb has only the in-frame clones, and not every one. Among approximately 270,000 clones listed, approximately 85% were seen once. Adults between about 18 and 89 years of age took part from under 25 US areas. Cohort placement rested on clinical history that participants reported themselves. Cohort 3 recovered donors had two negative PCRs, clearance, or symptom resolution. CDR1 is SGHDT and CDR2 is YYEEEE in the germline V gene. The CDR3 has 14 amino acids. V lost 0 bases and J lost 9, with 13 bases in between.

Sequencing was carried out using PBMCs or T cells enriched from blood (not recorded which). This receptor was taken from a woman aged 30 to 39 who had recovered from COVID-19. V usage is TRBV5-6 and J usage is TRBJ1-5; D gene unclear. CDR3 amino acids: CASSLAGGATPQHF. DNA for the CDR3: TGTGCCAGCAGCTTGGCTGGCGGAGCGACGCCCCAGCATTTT.